This T cell receptor (beta chain) was obtained from a study of blood T cell repertoires in COVID-19. Study-level background: There were acute and convalescent COVID-19 samples, and they came from the United States, Italy and Spain.

Residents of about two dozen US areas, aged roughly 18 to 89 years, made up the participants. Participants classified as exposed had met a COVID-19 case within 2 weeks before study entry. CDR1 is MNHNS, CDR2 SASEGT, per germline. V gave up 2 bases and J gave up 10 bases, with 9 bases separating them. This CDR3 has 13 residues. Per the original methods: Scientists estimated how many nucleated cells there were by amplifying reference gene primers. Sequencing used immunoSEQ multiplex PCR; TCRdb keeps in-frame clones, though not all of them. The DNA gave D and trimming, while V, J and clone size come from that table. This sample has more than 350,000 clones, with about 88% found just once.

The sequence was obtained from a woman under 30 who had been exposed to COVID-19. This chain uses TRBV6-1 with TRBJ1-6; D gene unclear. Sequencing was carried out using PBMCs or T cells enriched from blood (not recorded which). The CDR3 sequence is CASSELRASPLHF. DNA for the CDR3: TGTGCCAGCAGTGAACTGCGCGCGTCACCCCTCCACTTT.